This TCR beta chain derives from a study of blood T cell repertoires in COVID-19 (dated by TCRdb to 2019 to 2021). About the investigation overall: Samples covering the acute and convalescent phases of COVID-19 were provided by collaborators in the United States, Italy and Spain. The samples were drawn from the first 160 participants of the ongoing ImmuneRACE study and from roughly 1,300 subjects provided by 6 global collaborators. Sample metadata almost always included a de-identified subject ID, COVID-19 status, age in years and sex. The prospective study material was composed of cDNA or gDNA derived from T cells, B-cell-depleted T cells, or PBMCs. Deeply sampled blood TCRbeta repertoires from subjects exposed to, actively infected with, or recovered from COVID-19 were included in the dataset. The repertoires were made available in a free public database intended to serve as a resource for research on the immune response to SARS-CoV-2. Where available, HLA class I and class II types were obtained from metadata supplied by the sample provider rather than from assay-based typing. General findings and caveats noted by the study authors: How much clinical and demographic metadata was included differed by source and by participant, and the metadata was provided uncurated.

The collaborating institutions used their own protocols to collect whole blood in K2EDTA tubes. For TCRbeta analysis, collaborators shipped samples in one of three forms: frozen whole blood, isolated PBMCs, or DNA extracted from either of those sample types. As regards this clone: The target of this receptor is not known. There are no base qualities to consult, and no much larger clone falls within one base.

A distance of 6 bases separates the germline ends of V and J, which lose 10 bases and 0 bases respectively. Based on the germline V gene, the CDR1 and CDR2 sequences are MDHEN and SYDVKM. The CDR3 covers 12 residues, taking in both the cysteine and the phenylalanine. CDR3 DNA only is kept here, 36 bases in frame from base 1. TCRbeta CDR3 regions were amplified from genomic DNA using the immunoSEQ Assay, a bias-controlled multiplex PCR. The source study handled its data this way. The number of nucleated cells in each sample was estimated from the amplification of reference gene primers within the assay. To quantify the absolute abundance of each unique TCRbeta CDR3 rearrangement, sequence reads were collapsed and filtered. For each sample, productive Simpson clonality was calculated as the square root of Simpson's diversity index across productive rearrangements. TCRdb mirrors the immuneACCESS table, restricted to in-frame sequences. Some clones are absent from its copies; in checked studies, under half trace to an unresolved V gene, and the reason for the others is unknown. V and J calls and clone size are copied from that table; D and trimming were computed from the DNA. This sample lists a few hundred thousand clones; 84% were detected once. The ten largest account for 9.5% to 10% of the sample.

The sequenced sample was peripheral blood. The chain is made from TRBV28 and TRBJ1-4, and perhaps TRBD1 as D gene, on 5 matching bases. The receptor was isolated from a man aged 50 to 59 with active or convalescent COVID-19. The nucleotides are TGTGCCACGACAGCAACTAATGAAAAACTGTTTTTT. Its protein is CATTATNEKLFF.